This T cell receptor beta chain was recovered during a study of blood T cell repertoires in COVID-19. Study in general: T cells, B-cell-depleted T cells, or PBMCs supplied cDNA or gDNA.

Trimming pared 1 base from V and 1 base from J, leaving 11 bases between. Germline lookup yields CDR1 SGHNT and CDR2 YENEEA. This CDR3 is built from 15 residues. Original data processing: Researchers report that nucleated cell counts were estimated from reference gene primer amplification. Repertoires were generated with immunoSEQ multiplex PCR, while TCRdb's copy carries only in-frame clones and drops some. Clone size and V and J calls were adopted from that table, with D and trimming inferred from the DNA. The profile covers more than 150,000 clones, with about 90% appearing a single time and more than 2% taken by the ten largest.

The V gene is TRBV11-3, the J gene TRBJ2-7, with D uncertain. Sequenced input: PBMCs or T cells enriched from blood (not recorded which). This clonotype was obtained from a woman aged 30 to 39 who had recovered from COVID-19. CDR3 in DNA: TGTGCCAGCAGCTTAGGTAGCCTCCCATCCTACGAGCAGTACTTC. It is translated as CASSLGSLPSYEQYF.